This TCR beta chain was recorded in a study of blood T cell repertoires in COVID-19. Study-wide background: There were acute and convalescent COVID-19 samples, and they came from the United States, Italy and Spain. PBMCs, B-cell-depleted T cells, or T cells were the source of the cDNA or gDNA that made up the material.

CDR3 length equals 12 residues. CDR1 and CDR2 from the germline V gene are MGHRA and YSYEKL. V lost 1 base to trimming and J lost 13 bases, with 8 bases between them. Original methodology: The authors estimated nucleated cell counts from reference gene primer amplification. The repertoire was sequenced with immunoSEQ multiplex PCR; TCRdb's copy has only in-frame clones and lacks some. For V, J and clone size, that table is used; D and trimming come from the DNA. The sample includes 70,000 to 90,000 clones, 85% of them seen just once. This sequence was found in a man aged 60-69 years with acute or convalescent COVID-19. The chain links TRBV4-1 to TRBJ1-6; unclear D gene. Source material: peripheral blood. DNA of the CDR3: TGCGCCAGCAGCCAAGTTATTGGCCCCCTCCACTTT. This sequence encodes CASSQVIGPLHF.